These 6 T cell receptor beta chains came from one sample sequenced in a study of long-term antiretroviral therapy in people with HIV. Running of the v3.0 immunoSEQ assay took place at survey level. The method was immunoSEQ multiplex PCR; TCRdb's version includes in-frame clones alone and lacks a portion of them. This table holds tens of thousands of clones, 85% to 95% found once. Sequenced here: unsorted PBMCs, sampled more than 7.3 years after starting antiretroviral therapy. Receptors originate from a man in his fifties or sixties with HIV.

This chain uses TRBV19 with TRBJ1-1; no reliable D call. Per germline, CDR1 LNHDA and CDR2 SQIVND (reference sequence). The V and J ends lost 1 base and 0 bases respectively, with 9 bases between them. The CDR3 totals 15 residues. CDR3 loop: CASSIAGFMNTEAFF. The CDR3 region has the DNA TGTGCCAGTAGTATAGCGGGGTTCATGAACACTGAAGCTTTCTTT.

The chain joins TRBV28 to TRBJ1-1; D is unresolved. V gave up 7 bases and J gave up 8 bases, with 8 bases separating them. Germline-derived CDR1 and CDR2 are MDHEN and SYDVKM. This CDR3 is built from 10 residues. The CDR3 nucleotides read TGTGCCAGCACCTCGAACGAAGCTTTCTTT. Its translation: CASTSNEAFF. The full variable domain, with the rest looked up from reference TRBV28 and TRBJ1-1, is DVKVTQSSRYLVKRTGEKVFLECVQDMDHENMFWYRQDPGLGLRLIYFSYDVKMKEKGDIPEGYSVSREKKERFSLILESASTNQTSMYLCASTSNEAFFGQGTRLTVV.

The chain couples TRBV5-8 to TRBJ2-2; perhaps TRBD1 as D (6 bases). The CDR3 length is 14 residues. Germline V gene lookup returns CDR1 SGHTS and CDR2 YDEGEE. Trimming pared 4 bases from V and 3 bases from J, leaving 10 bases between. CDR3 protein: CASSRYRDTGELFF. CDR3 nucleotides: TGTGCCAGCAGCAGATACAGGGACACCGGGGAGCTGTTTTTT.

The genes are TRBV4-3 and TRBJ2-1, with no clear D. Germline V gene data show CDR1 as LGHNA and CDR2 as YSLEER. The V and J ends lost 0 bases and 2 bases respectively, with 14 bases between them. The CDR3 spans 17 residues. This CDR3 reads CASSQEDFEVAYNEQFF. CDR3 DNA: TGCGCCAGCAGCCAAGAAGACTTCGAGGTTGCCTACAATGAGCAGTTCTTC.

The V and J genes are TRBV7-9 and TRBJ2-3, with D maybe TRBD1 (5 bases). V was cut by 3 bases and J by 4 bases, with 11 bases left in between. Germline V lookup: CDR1 SEHNR, CDR2 FQNEAQ (reference sequence). The CDR3 covers 14 residues. The CDR3: CASSFVGVADTQYF. CDR3 nucleotides: TGTGCCAGCAGCTTTGTAGGGGTTGCAGATACGCAGTATTTT.

The CDR3 DNA sequence: TGTGCCAGCAGATTACAGTCTAGGAGCACAGATACGCAGTATTTT. This translates into CASRLQSRSTDTQYF. The J gene is TRBJ2-3, the V gene TRBV6-5; D gene unclear. The CDR3 length is 15 residues. V was pared by 6 bases and J by 0 bases, with 13 bases between. From germline, CDR1 is MNHEY and CDR2 SVGAGI.